The 3 T cell receptor beta chains below come from one sample, sequenced in a study of blood T cell repertoires in COVID-19 (dated by TCRdb to the early 2020s). The library came from the immunoSEQ multiplex PCR assay. Entries here come from immuneACCESS through TCRdb and include only in-frame sequences with V and J called. Some clones fail to appear in such tables; in the studies checked, an unresolved V gene covers under half of the shortfall, and the cause of the remainder is unknown. The table for this sample lists some 490,000 clones; approximately 91% of them were counted only once. The top ten constitute 7% to 10% of the sample. Sequencing was done on a sample of PBMCs or T cells enriched from blood (not recorded which). The receptors come from a woman in her sixties who had recovered from COVID-19.

This chain joins TRBV4-1 and TRBJ2-2; the match to TRBD2 covers 11 bases. CDR1 is MGHRA, CDR2 YSYEKL, per germline. J lost 3 bases, V lost 2 bases, and 5 bases had no gene match. CDR3 size: 17 residues. The CDR3 DNA reads as TGCGCCAGCAGCCAACCCGGGACTAGCGGCCACACCGGGGAGCTGTTTTTT. It translates to CASSQPGTSGHTGELFF.

Comments on this clone: In the same sample, other DNA sequences code for this CDR3. V is TRBV5-1 and J is TRBJ2-1; 10 bases fit TRBD2. Germline V CDR1 and CDR2: SGHRS, YFSETQ. V trimming: 1 base; J trimming: 6 bases; junction bases outside the gene matches: 4. The CDR3 totals 15 residues. DNA of the CDR3: TGCGCCAGCAGCTTGAGCGGGGGGGCCCTCAATGAGCAGTTCTTC. Residues: CASSLSGGALNEQFF.

The chain uses TRBV12-3 or TRBV12-4 and TRBJ2-5, with 7 bases aligning to TRBD1. CDR3 length: 13 residues. J gave up 2 bases and V 7 bases, and 4 bases lay outside the gene matches. DNA of the CDR3: TGTGCCAGCACCAGGGGGACACAAGAGACCCAGTACTTC. This translates into CASTRGTQETQYF.